This entry features one TCR beta chain sequence. What it binds is not known. Germline V gives CDR1 KGHSH, CDR2 LQKENI. The CDR3 extends over 13 amino acids. Primers for the PCR totalled 60 Vbeta and 13 Jbeta. TCRdb keeps only in-frame clones here, not all; method: immunoSEQ multiplex PCR. The sample lists around 91,000 clones, more than 55% occurring once. The sample is drawn from a study of cytomegalovirus exposure and HLA in healthy donors. General study results and limits: The authors assumed roughly uniform sequencing depth across donors for presence/absence analyses.

This TCR was recovered from a human donor in good health. Sequencing was performed on PBMCs. The genes are TRBV18 and TRBJ2-7; weak D call: TRBD1 (6 bases). The DNA matches TRBJ2-5 better at its end, which makes the J call doubtful. CDR3 in amino acids: CASSLNRDETQYF. CDR3 in DNA: TGTGCCAGCTCACTTAACAGGGATGAGACCCAGTACTTC.